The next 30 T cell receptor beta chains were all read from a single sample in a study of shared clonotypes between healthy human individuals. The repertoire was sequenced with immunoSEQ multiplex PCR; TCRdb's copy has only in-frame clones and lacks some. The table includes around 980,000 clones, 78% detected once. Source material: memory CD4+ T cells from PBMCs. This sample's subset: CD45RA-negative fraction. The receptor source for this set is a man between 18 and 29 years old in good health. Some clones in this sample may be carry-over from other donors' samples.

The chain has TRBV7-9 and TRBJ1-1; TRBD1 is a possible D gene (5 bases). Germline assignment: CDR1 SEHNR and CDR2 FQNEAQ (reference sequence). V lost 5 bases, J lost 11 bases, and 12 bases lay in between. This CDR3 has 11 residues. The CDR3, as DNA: TGTGCCAGCAGCCTCCGACAGAAGGCTTTCTTT. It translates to CASSLRQKAFF.

CDR3 nucleotides: TGCGCCAGCAGCCAAACGGGGCTGCTAGCGGGAGTAACAGATACGCAGTATTTT. This codes for CASSQTGLLAGVTDTQYF. V and J are TRBV4-1 and TRBJ2-3; 10 nucleotides agree with TRBD2. The CDR3 runs to 18 residues. Germline V gives CDR1 MGHRA, CDR2 YSYEKL. V trimming: 2 bases; J trimming: 3 bases; junction bases outside the gene matches: 11.

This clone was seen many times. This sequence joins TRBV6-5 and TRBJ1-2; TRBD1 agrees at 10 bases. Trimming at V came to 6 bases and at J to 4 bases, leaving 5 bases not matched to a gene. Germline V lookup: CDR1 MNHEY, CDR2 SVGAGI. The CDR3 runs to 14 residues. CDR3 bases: TGTGCCAGCAGGCGACAGGGGGCGAGCTATGGCTACACCTTC. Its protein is CASRRQGASYGYTF.

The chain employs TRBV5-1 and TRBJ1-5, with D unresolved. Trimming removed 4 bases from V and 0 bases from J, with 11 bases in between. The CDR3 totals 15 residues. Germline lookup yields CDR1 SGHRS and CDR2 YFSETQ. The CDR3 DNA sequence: TGCGCCAGCAGCCTTTCCGGGAATAGCAATCAGCCCCAGCATTTT. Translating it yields CASSLSGNSNQPQHF.

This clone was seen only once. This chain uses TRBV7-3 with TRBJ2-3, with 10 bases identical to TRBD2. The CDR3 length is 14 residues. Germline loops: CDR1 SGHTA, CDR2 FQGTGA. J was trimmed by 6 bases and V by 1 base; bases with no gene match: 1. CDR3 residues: CASSLRGLADTQYF. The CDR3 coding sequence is TGTGCCAGCAGCTTAAGGGGACTAGCGGATACGCAGTATTTT.

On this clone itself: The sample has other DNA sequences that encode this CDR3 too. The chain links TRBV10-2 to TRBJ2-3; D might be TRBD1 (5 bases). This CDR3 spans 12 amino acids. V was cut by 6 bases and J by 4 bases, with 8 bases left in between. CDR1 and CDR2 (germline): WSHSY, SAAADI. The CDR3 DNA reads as TGCGCCAGCAGGCAAGGGGCAGATACGCAGTATTTT. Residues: CASRQGADTQYF.

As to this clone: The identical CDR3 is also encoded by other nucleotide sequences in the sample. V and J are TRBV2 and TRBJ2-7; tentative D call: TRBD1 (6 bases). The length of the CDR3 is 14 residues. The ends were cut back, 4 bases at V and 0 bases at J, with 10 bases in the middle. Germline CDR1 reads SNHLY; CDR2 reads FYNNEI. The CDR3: CASSAQGSSYEQYF. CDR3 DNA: TGTGCCAGCAGTGCCCAGGGGAGCTCCTACGAGCAGTACTTC.

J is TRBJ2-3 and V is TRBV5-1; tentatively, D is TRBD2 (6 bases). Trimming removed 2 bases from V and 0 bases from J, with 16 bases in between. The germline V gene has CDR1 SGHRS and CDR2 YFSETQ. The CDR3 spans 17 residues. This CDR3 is CASSLPSGVSSTDTQYF. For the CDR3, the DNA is TGCGCCAGCAGCTTACCCTCGGGAGTATCTAGCACAGATACGCAGTATTTT.

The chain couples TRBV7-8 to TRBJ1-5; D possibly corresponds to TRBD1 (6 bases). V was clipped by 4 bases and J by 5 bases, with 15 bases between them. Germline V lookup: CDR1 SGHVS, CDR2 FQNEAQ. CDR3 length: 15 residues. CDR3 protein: CASSSQGGTDQPQHF. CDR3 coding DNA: TGTGCCAGCAGCTCACAAGGGGGTACCGATCAGCCCCAGCATTTT.

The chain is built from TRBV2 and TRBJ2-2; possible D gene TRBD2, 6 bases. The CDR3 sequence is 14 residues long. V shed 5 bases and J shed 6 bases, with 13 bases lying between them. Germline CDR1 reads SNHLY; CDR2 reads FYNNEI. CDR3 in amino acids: CASSRLGAAGELFF. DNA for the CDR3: TGTGCCAGCAGTCGACTAGGGGCAGCCGGGGAGCTGTTTTTT.

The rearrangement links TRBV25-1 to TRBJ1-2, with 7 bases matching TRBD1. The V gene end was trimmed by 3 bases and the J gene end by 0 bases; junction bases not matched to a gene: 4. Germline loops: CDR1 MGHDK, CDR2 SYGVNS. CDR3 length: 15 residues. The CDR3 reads CASSETTGANYGYTF. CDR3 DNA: TGTGCCAGCAGTGAGACTACAGGGGCTAACTATGGCTACACCTTC.

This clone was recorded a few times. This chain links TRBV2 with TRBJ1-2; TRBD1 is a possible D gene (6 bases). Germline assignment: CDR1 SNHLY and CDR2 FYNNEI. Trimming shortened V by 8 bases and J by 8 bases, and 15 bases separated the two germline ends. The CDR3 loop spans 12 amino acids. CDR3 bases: TGTGCCAGCCCTCCGGAAGGGGGAGGCTACACCTTC. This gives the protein CASPPEGGGYTF.

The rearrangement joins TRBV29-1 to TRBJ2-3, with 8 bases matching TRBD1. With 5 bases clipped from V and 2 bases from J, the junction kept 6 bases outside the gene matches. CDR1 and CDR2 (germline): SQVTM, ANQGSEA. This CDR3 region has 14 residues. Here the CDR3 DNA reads TGCAGCGTTTCCCAGGGGGCTTACACAGATACGCAGTATTTT. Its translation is CSVSQGAYTDTQYF.

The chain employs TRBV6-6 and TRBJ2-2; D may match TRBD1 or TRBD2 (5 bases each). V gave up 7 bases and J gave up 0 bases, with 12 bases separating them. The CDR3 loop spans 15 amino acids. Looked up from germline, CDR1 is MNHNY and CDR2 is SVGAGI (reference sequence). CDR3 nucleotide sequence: TGTGCCAGCACGGGGCCTTTCGCGAACACCGGGGAGCTGTTTTTT. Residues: CASTGPFANTGELFF.

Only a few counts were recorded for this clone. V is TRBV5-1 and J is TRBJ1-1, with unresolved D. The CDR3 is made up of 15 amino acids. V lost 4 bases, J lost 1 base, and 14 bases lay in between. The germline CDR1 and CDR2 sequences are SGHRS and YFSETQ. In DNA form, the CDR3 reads TGCGCCAGCAGCCCCGTATCTTGGGGGAACACTGAAGCTTTCTTT. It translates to CASSPVSWGNTEAFF.

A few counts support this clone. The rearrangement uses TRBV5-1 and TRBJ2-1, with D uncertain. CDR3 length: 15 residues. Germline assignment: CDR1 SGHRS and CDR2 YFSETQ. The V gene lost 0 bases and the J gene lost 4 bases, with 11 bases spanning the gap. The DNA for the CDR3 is TGCGCCAGCAGCTTGGCCGGCGTAGGGTACAATGAGCAGTTCTTC. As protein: CASSLAGVGYNEQFF. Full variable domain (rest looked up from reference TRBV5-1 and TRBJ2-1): KAGVTQTPRYLIKTRGQQVTLSCSPISGHRSVSWYQQTPGQGLQFLFEYFSETQRNKGNFPGRFSGRQFSNSRSEMNVSTLELGDSALYLCASSLAGVGYNEQFFGPGTRLTVL.

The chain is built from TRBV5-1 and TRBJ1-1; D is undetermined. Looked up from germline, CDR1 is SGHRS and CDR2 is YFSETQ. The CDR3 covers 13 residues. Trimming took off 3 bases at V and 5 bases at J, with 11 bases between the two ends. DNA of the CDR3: TGCGCCAGCAGCTCGCATCGCGGGACTGAAGCTTTCTTT. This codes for CASSSHRGTEAFF.

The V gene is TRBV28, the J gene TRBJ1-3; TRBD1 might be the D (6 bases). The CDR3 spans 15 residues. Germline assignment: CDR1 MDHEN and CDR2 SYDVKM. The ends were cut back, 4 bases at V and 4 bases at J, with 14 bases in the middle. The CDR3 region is CASSSLGTTGNTIYF. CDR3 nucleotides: TGTGCCAGCAGTTCCCTCGGGACAACCGGAAACACCATATATTTT.

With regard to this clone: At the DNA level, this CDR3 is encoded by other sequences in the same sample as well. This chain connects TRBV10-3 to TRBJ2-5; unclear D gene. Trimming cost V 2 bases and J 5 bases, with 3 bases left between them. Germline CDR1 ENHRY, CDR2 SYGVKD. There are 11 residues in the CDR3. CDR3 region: CAISEGETQYF. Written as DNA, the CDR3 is TGTGCCATCAGTGAGGGCGAGACCCAGTACTTC.

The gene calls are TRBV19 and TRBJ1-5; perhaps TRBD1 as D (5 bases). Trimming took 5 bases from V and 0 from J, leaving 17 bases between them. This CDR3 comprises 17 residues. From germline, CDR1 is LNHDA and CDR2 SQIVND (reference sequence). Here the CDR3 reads CASSVRAGQPSNQPQHF. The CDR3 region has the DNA TGTGCCAGTAGTGTTCGAGCGGGGCAGCCTAGCAATCAGCCCCAGCATTTT.

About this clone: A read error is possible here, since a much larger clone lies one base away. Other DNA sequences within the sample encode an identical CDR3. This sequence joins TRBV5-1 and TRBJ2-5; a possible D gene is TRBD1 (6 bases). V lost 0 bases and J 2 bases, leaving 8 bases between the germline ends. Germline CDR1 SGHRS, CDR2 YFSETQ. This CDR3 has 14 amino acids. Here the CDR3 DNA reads TGCGCCAGCAGCTTGGTTGGACAGCAAGAGACCCAGTACTTC. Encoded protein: CASSLVGQQETQYF. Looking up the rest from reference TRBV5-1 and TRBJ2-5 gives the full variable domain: KAGVTQTPRYLIKTRGQQVTLSCSPISGHRSVSWYQQTPGQGLQFLFEYFSETQRNKGNFPGRFSGRQFSNSRSEMNVSTLELGDSALYLCASSLVGQQETQYFGPGTRLLVL.

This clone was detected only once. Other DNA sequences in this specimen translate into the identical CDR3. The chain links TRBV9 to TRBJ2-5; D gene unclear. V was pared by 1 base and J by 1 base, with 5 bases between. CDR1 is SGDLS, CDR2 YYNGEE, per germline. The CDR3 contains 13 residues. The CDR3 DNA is TGTGCCAGCAGCGTATACGGCCAAGAGACCCAGTACTTC. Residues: CASSVYGQETQYF. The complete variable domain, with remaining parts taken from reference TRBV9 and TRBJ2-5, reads DSGVTQTPKHLITATGQRVTLRCSPRSGDLSVYWYQQSLDQGLQFLIQYYNGEERAKGNILERFSAQQFPDLHSELNLSSLELGDSALYFCASSVYGQETQYFGPGTRLLVL.

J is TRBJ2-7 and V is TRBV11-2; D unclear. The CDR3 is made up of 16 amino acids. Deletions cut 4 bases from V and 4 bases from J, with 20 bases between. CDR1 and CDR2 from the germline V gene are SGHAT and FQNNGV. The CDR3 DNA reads TGTGCCAGCAGCTCGCAAAACTGGGGTCGTTGGTACGAGCAGTACTTC. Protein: CASSSQNWGRWYEQYF.

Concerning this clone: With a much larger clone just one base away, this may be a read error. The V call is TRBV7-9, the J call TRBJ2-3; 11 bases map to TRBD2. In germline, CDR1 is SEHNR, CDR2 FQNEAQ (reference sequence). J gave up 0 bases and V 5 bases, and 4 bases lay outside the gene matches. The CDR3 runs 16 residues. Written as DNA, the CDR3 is TGTGCCAGCAGCCCCCGGACTAGCGGGAGCACAGATACGCAGTATTTT. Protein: CASSPRTSGSTDTQYF.

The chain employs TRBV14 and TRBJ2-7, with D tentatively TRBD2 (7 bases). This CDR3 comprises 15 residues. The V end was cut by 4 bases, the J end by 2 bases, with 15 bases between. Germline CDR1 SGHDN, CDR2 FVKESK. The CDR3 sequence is CASSRGGARTYEQYF. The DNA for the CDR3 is TGTGCCAGCAGCCGGGGGGGGGCCCGAACCTACGAGCAGTACTTC.

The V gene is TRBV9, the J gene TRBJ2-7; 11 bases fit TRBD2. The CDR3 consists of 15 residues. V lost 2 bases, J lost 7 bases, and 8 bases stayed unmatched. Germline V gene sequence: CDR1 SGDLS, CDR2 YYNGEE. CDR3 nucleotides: TGTGCCAGCAGCGTCGGGACTAGCGGAGGTGGGGAGCAGTACTTC. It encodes CASSVGTSGGGEQYF.

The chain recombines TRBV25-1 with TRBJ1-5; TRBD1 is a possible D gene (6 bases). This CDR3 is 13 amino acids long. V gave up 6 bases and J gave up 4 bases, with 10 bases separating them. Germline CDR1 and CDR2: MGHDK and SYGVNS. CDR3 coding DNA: TGTGCCAGCAGGCCGCAGGGGAATCAGCCCCAGCATTTT. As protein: CASRPQGNQPQHF. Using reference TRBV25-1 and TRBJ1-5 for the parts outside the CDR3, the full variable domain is EADIYQTPRYLVIGTGKKITLECSQTMGHDKMYWYQQDPGMELHLIHYSYGVNSTEKGDLSSESTVSRIRTEHFPLTLESARPSHTSQYLCASRPQGNQPQHFGDGTRLSIL.

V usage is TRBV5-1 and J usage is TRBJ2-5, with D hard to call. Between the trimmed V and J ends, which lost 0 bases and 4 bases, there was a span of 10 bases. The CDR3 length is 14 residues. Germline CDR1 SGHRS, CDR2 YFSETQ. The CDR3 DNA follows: TGCGCCAGCAGCTTGGATGGGTTAGGAGAGACCCAGTACTTC. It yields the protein CASSLDGLGETQYF.

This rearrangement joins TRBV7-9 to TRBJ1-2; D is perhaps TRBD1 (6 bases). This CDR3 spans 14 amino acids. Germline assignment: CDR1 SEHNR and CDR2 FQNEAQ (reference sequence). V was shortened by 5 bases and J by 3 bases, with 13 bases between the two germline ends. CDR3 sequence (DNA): TGTGCCAGCAGCCCTCCAGGGGCTGACTATGGCTACACCTTC. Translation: CASSPPGADYGYTF. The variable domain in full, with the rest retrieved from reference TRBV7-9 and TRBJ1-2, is DTGVSQNPRHKITKRGQNVTFRCDPISEHNRLYWYRQTLGQGPEFLTYFQNEAQLEKSRLLSDRFSAERPKGSFSTLEIQRTEQGDSAMYLCASSPPGADYGYTFGSGTRLTVV.

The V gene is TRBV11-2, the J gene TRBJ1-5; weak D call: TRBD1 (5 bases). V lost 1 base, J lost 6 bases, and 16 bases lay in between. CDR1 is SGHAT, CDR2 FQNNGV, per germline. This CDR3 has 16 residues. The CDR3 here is CASSLAGTDSGQPQHF. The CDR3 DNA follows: TGTGCCAGCAGCTTAGCGGGGACCGATTCTGGTCAGCCCCAGCATTTT.